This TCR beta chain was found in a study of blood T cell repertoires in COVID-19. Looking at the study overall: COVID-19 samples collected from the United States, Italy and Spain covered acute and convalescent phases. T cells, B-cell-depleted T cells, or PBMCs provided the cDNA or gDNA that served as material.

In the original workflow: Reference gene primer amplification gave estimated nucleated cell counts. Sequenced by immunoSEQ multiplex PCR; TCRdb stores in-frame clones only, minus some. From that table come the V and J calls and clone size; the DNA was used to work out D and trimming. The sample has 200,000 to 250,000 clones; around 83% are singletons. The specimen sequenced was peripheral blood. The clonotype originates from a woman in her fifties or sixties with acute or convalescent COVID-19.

Here the CDR3 DNA reads TGCGCCAGCAGCGAGGGGACAGGGGACACTGAAGCTTTCTTT. Its protein product is CASSEGTGDTEAFF. The rearrangement uses TRBV5-1 and TRBJ1-1; 10 bases agree with TRBD1. Germline CDR1 reads SGHRS; CDR2 reads YFSETQ. CDR3 length equals 14 residues. Trimming removed 4 bases from V and 3 bases from J; junction bases left unmatched: 3.